The 21 T cell receptor beta chains below all came from one sample that was sequenced in a study of Graves' ophthalmopathy and Graves' hyperthyroidism. For repertoire sequencing, the TCR beta CDR3 regions were amplified from RNA transcripts. Amplification began with first-round RT-PCR using HTBI primers, then second-round multiplex PCR was performed. TCRdb ran MiXCR on the multiplex PCR reads and lists one entry per CDR3 protein. This sample yields roughly 400,000 distinct CDR3 sequences, of which 17% are seen a single time; around 2.4% belongs to the top ten. The sample comprised peripheral blood. The source is an adult woman with stable Graves' hyperthyroidism.

This clonotype was detected many times. J is TRBJ2-7 and V is TRBV6-5; 14 bases align to TRBD2. The CDR3 spans 16 residues. Germline V gene sequence: CDR1 MNHEY, CDR2 SVGAGI. The J segment lost 7 bases and the V segment lost 0 bases, leaving 5 bases of the junction unmatched. The CDR3 nucleotides are TGTGCCAGCAGTTACTCCCAGACTAGCGGGAGGGGTGAGCAGTACTTC. It codes for CASSYSQTSGRGEQYF.

This clonotype was found many times. CDR3 sequence: CATEGRPNYGYTF. The CDR3 coding sequence is TGTGCCACCGAGGGACGCCCTAACTATGGCTACACCTTC. The chain uses TRBV2 and TRBJ1-2, with D maybe TRBD1 (5 bases). The V end was cut by 10 bases, the J end by 0 bases, with 12 bases between. CDR3 length: 13 amino acids. Germline V lookup: CDR1 SNHLY, CDR2 FYNNEI. The full variable domain, rest sourced from reference TRBV2 and TRBJ1-2, is EPEVTQTPSHQVTQMGQEVILRCVPISNHLYFYWYRQILGQKVEFLVSFYNNEISEKSEIFDDQFSVERPDGSNFTLKIRSTKLEDSAMYFCATEGRPNYGYTFGSGTRLTVV.

This clonotype was observed many times. The chain links TRBV7-3 to TRBJ2-5; TRBD2 matches 9 bases. CDR1 and CDR2 from the germline V gene are SGHTA and FQGTGA. The V gene end was trimmed by 5 bases and the J gene end by 7 bases; junction bases not matched to a gene: 8. CDR3 length: 14 residues. In DNA form, the CDR3 reads TGTGCCAGCAGCCCGACTAGCGGTCGTGGGACCCAGTACTTC. Protein product: CASSPTSGRGTQYF.

This clonotype has ten or more counts. V usage is TRBV29-1 and J usage is TRBJ1-2; D is unclear. Germline V gene lookup returns CDR1 SQVTM and CDR2 ANQGSEA. The CDR3 is 17 residues long. The V gene lost 2 bases and the J gene lost 1 base, with 20 bases spanning the gap. Here the CDR3 reads CSVETRGESGINYGYTF. The CDR3 bases are TGCAGCGTTGAAACACGGGGAGAATCGGGTATTAACTATGGCTACACCTTC.

This clonotype was counted many times. This sequence joins TRBV3-1 and TRBJ2-5; possible D gene TRBD2, 6 bases. The germline gives CDR1 LGHDT, CDR2 YNNKEL (reference sequence). The CDR3 loop spans 15 amino acids. Trimming took 0 bases from V and 5 from J, leaving 13 bases between them. Written as DNA, the CDR3 is TGTGCCAGCAGCCAAGAAGTGGGGGGTTCGGAGACCCAGTACTTC. As protein: CASSQEVGGSETQYF.

The table lists this clonotype with many counts. The V and J genes are TRBV7-3 and TRBJ2-7; TRBD2 aligns across 14 bases. The CDR3 totals 14 residues. V lost 3 bases and J lost 7; bases outside the gene matches: 2. CDR1 SGHTA and CDR2 FQGTGA come from the germline V gene. The CDR3 sequence: CASSFGTSGSEQYF. In DNA, the CDR3 is TGTGCCAGCAGCTTTGGGACTAGCGGGAGTGAGCAGTACTTC.

This clonotype was counted ten times or more. V gene TRBV20-1 combines with J gene TRBJ2-7; the match to TRBD2 covers 13 bases. The CDR3 is made up of 14 amino acids. Trimming removed 5 bases from V and 4 bases from J; junction bases left unmatched: 5. Germline CDR1 and CDR2: DFQATT and SNEGSKA (reference sequence). The CDR3 reads CSAGGTSGIYEQYF. The DNA for the CDR3 is TGCAGTGCTGGGGGGACTAGCGGGATATACGAGCAGTACTTC.

This clonotype was seen many times. The V call is TRBV7-8, the J call TRBJ1-1, with TRBD1 identical over 9 bases. With V trimmed by 6 bases and J by 3 bases, 5 bases remained unmatched. CDR1 and CDR2 (germline): SGHVS, FQNEAQ. The CDR3 has 14 amino acids. Here the CDR3 DNA reads TGTGCCAGCAGGGGACAGGGCGGTTACACTGAAGCTTTCTTT. This translates into CASRGQGGYTEAFF.

This clonotype came up many times. V and J are TRBV12-3 or TRBV12-4 and TRBJ1-2; D not resolved. V lost 5 bases to trimming and J lost 7 bases, with 14 bases between them. This CDR3 has 13 residues. CDR3 coding DNA: TGTGCCAGCAGTCCCGGACCCTCACCTGGCTACACCTTC. It encodes CASSPGPSPGYTF.

V is TRBV30 and J is TRBJ1-5; D is ambiguous. CDR3 length: 13 amino acids. V was pared by 0 bases and J by 5 bases, with 8 bases between. Germline V gene sequence: CDR1 GTSNPN, CDR2 SVGIG (reference sequence). This chain's CDR3 is CAWSVEGHQPQHF. CDR3 bases: TGTGCCTGGAGTGTTGAAGGCCATCAGCCCCAGCATTTT.

The sample holds many counts of this clonotype. The genes are TRBV4-1 and TRBJ1-5; 7 bases line up with TRBD1. The V gene end was trimmed by 3 bases and the J gene end by 6 bases; junction bases not matched to a gene: 5. The CDR3 length is 14 residues. From germline, CDR1 is MGHRA and CDR2 YSYEKL. CDR3: CASSHGGGGQPQHF. CDR3 nucleotides: TGCGCCAGCAGCCACGGAGGGGGCGGTCAGCCCCAGCATTTT.

This chain links TRBV4-2 with TRBJ2-7, with 9 bases identical to TRBD1. The trim removed 0 bases at V and 2 bases at J, leaving 8 bases unmatched. Germline V CDR1 and CDR2: LGHNA, YNFKEQ. The CDR3 spans 17 residues. The CDR3 sequence: CASSQERTGGLTYEQYF. CDR3 DNA: TGTGCCAGCAGCCAAGAGCGTACAGGGGGCTTAACCTACGAGCAGTACTTC.

Concerning this clonotype: Its ends do not fully match the called genes, so a read error is possible. V gene TRBV28 combines with J gene TRBJ2-2; TRBD1 matches 7 bases. CDR1 and CDR2 from the germline V gene are MDHEN and SYDVKM. This CDR3 has 15 amino acids. The DNA of the CDR3 is TGTGCCAGCAGACCAGGTGGACAGGTGACCGGGGAGCTGTTGTTT. Translating it yields CASRPGGQVTGELLF.

Ten or more counts support this clonotype. In nucleotides, the CDR3 is TGTGCCACCAGCAGAGCGGGACAGACCTACGAGCAGTACTTC. Amino acid sequence: CATSRAGQTYEQYF. The chain employs TRBV15 and TRBJ2-7; the match to TRBD1 covers 7 bases. V lost 1 base to trimming and J lost 2 bases; unmatched junction nucleotides: 2. This CDR3 spans 14 amino acids. Germline CDR1 is LNHNV and CDR2 is YYDKDF (reference sequence).

Ten or more counts support this clonotype. A much larger clone lies a single base off, so this may be a read error. The rearrangement links TRBV19 to TRBJ2-5; D perhaps matches TRBD1 (5 bases). Germline V gene lookup returns CDR1 LNHDA and CDR2 SQIVND (reference sequence). This CDR3 contains 15 residues. The CDR3 spells CASNIVEDNQETQYF. CDR3 sequence (DNA): TGTGCCAGTAATATAGTAGAGGACAACCAAGAGACCCAGTACTTC.

The sample holds many counts of this clonotype. This sequence joins TRBV6-1 and TRBJ2-2; D is ambiguous. Germline-derived CDR1 and CDR2 are MNHNS and SASEGT. The V end was cut by 4 bases, the J end by 0 bases, with 6 bases between. The CDR3 length is 14 residues. The CDR3 DNA follows: TGTGCCAGCAGTGTCAGCGCGAACACCGGGGAGCTGTTTTTT. This sequence encodes CASSVSANTGELFF.

This clonotype has a count of ten or more. V and J are TRBV30 and TRBJ2-5; no clear D gene. CDR3 length: 13 residues. Per the germline V gene, CDR1 is GTSNPN and CDR2 is SVGIG (reference sequence). V lost 1 base and J lost 4, with 10 bases in between. CDR3 bases: TGTGCCTGGAGTGGACCTACGAGAGAGACCCAGTACTTC. This sequence encodes CAWSGPTRETQYF.

Worth noting for this clonotype: This clone may be a read error of a much larger clone one base away. The chain combines TRBV12-3 or TRBV12-4 with TRBJ1-5; TRBD1 might be the D (5 bases). The length of the CDR3 is 14 residues. Trimming left V 6 bases short and J 5 bases short, with 14 bases between. The CDR3, as DNA: TGTGCCAGCAGCCCCATTGAAGGGGATCAGCCCCAGCATTTT. Translating it yields CASSPIEGDQPQHF.

This clonotype was seen ten or more times. The chain recombines TRBV7-8 with TRBJ2-2, with D possibly TRBD2 on 6 matching bases. The CDR3 is 16 amino acids. The germline CDR1 and CDR2 sequences are SGHVS and FQNEAQ. Trimming removed 0 bases from V and 4 bases from J, with 12 bases in between. The CDR3 loop is CASSLALAWRTGELFF. The CDR3 DNA reads TGTGCCAGCAGCTTAGCACTAGCTTGGCGCACCGGGGAGCTGTTTTTT.

Ten or more counts support this clonotype. The chain is built from TRBV27 and TRBJ1-2, with TRBD1 matching over 8 bases. The CDR3 consists of 16 residues. V shed 3 bases, J shed 0 bases, and the junction held 6 bases outside the gene matches. CDR1 and CDR2 from the germline V gene are MNHEY and SMNVEV (reference sequence). In DNA, the CDR3 is TGTGCCAGCAGTTTGATCGGACAGGGTGCTAACTATGGCTACACCTTC. It encodes CASSLIGQGANYGYTF.

This clonotype was recorded at least ten times. One junction end does not reproduce the germline sequence, and a read error may be involved. The V gene is TRBV5-1, the J gene TRBJ2-7; D unresolved. This CDR3 comprises 12 residues. CDR1 SGHRS and CDR2 YFSETQ come from the germline V gene. The CDR3 coding sequence is TGTGCCAGCAGCCCGGACGGCTACGAGCAGTACTTC. This sequence encodes CASSPDGYEQYF. The entire variable domain, with the rest obtained from reference TRBV5-1 and TRBJ2-7, is as follows: KAGVTQTPRYLIKTRGQQVTLSCSPISGHRSVSWYQQTPGQGLQFLFEYFSETQRNKGNFPGRFSGRQFSNSRSEMNVSTLELGDSALYLCASSPDGYEQYFGPGTRLTVT.